The 20 T cell receptor beta chains listed next were all sequenced from one sample in a study of T cell changes during pregnancy in multiple sclerosis. Sequencing was performed with immunoSEQ multiplex PCR; in TCRdb, only in-frame clones are kept and a portion is missing. The table records around 80,000 clones, about 93% of them present only once. Sequencing used peripheral blood, obtained in the second trimester of pregnancy. The receptors originated from a female donor in good health, enrolled as a control in a pregnancy study.

The chain combines TRBV19 with TRBJ2-7; D perhaps matches TRBD1 (6 bases). In germline, CDR1 is LNHDA, CDR2 SQIVND (reference sequence). CDR3 length: 13 amino acids. The V gene lost 5 bases and the J gene lost 2 bases, with 10 bases spanning the gap. The chain's CDR3 is CASSSDRTYEQYF. The CDR3 DNA reads TGTGCCAGTAGTTCCGACAGGACCTACGAGCAGTACTTC. The complete variable domain, with remaining parts taken from reference TRBV19 and TRBJ2-7, reads DGGITQSPKYLFRKEGQNVTLSCEQNLNHDAMYWYRQDPGQGLRLIYYSQIVNDFQKGDIAEGYSVSREKKESFPLTVTSAQKNPTAFYLCASSSDRTYEQYFGPGTRLTVT.

CDR3 protein: CASSLFTNLAQHF. CDR3 bases: TGTGCCAGCAGTTTATTCACTAATCTAGCCCAGCATTTT. The genes are TRBV28 and TRBJ1-5; unclear D gene. The CDR3 is 13 residues long. Trimming took off 1 base at V and 11 bases at J, with 12 bases between the two ends. Germline CDR1 is MDHEN and CDR2 is SYDVKM.

The J gene is TRBJ1-1, the V gene TRBV5-1; no reliable D call. Germline loops: CDR1 SGHRS, CDR2 YFSETQ. The germline V and J ends were trimmed by 0 bases and 4 bases, with 10 bases remaining between them. The CDR3 is made up of 14 amino acids. DNA of the CDR3: TGCGCCAGCAGCTTGGGACGCGGGTTCACTGAAGCTTTCTTT. Translation gives CASSLGRGFTEAFF.

This chain uses TRBV7-8 with TRBJ2-7; 7 bases align to TRBD2. V dropped 3 bases and J dropped 7; count of bases not matched to a gene: 9. The germline V gene has CDR1 SGHVS and CDR2 FQNEAQ. The CDR3 is 14 residues long. The CDR3 bases are TGTGCCAGCAGCTTGTCAGGGAGGGACTTTGAGCAGTACTTC. This translates into CASSLSGRDFEQYF.

The gene calls are TRBV4-1 and TRBJ2-7, with D perhaps TRBD2 (5 bases). Germline-derived CDR1 and CDR2 are MGHRA and YSYEKL. V gave up 0 bases and J gave up 0 bases, with 6 bases separating them. The CDR3 is made up of 14 amino acids. CDR3: CASSQERDSYEQYF. CDR3 bases: TGCGCCAGCAGCCAAGAACGGGACTCCTACGAGCAGTACTTC.

This chain joins TRBV28 and TRBJ1-5; D is ambiguous. This CDR3 has 14 amino acids. Deletions cut 6 bases from V and 0 bases from J, with 9 bases between. From germline, CDR1 is MDHEN and CDR2 SYDVKM. In nucleotides, the CDR3 is TGTGCCAGCAGGGAGCCTAATAGCAATCAGCCCCAGCATTTT. Amino acid sequence: CASREPNSNQPQHF.

The chain joins TRBV5-5 to TRBJ2-3; TRBD2 agrees at 10 bases. J was trimmed by 3 bases and V by 4 bases; bases with no gene match: 2. The CDR3 spans 14 residues. The germline V gene has CDR1 SGHKS and CDR2 YYEKEE (reference sequence). CDR3 DNA: TGTGCCAGCAGCCGGACTAGCGGAACAGATACGCAGTATTTT. The encoded protein is CASSRTSGTDTQYF. Complete variable domain (other parts from reference TRBV5-5 and TRBJ2-3): DAGVTQSPTHLIKTRGQQVTLRCSPISGHKSVSWYQQVLGQGPQFIFQYYEKEERGRGNFPDRFSARQFPNYSSELNVNALLLGDSALYLCASSRTSGTDTQYFGPGTRLTVL.

CDR3 sequence: CASSDGLAGMNEQFF. CDR3 bases: TGTGCCAGCAGTGATGGACTAGCGGGAATGAATGAGCAGTTCTTC. This chain connects TRBV6-4 to TRBJ2-1; 12 positions agree with TRBD2. Per the germline V gene, CDR1 is MRHNA and CDR2 is SNTAGT. J gave up 7 bases and V 3 bases, and 4 bases lay outside the gene matches. The CDR3 runs 15 residues.

The genes are TRBV28 and TRBJ1-4; 9 positions agree with TRBD1. The V gene's germline CDR1 is MDHEN and CDR2 SYDVKM. The CDR3 is 16 residues long. Trimming cost V 4 bases and J 7 bases; bases outside gene matches: 10. In DNA, the CDR3 is TGTGCCAGCAGTTCTACCCCGGGACAGGGAAGTGAAAAACTGTTTTTT. The encoded protein is CASSSTPGQGSEKLFF.

The table lists this clone with a few counts. V usage is TRBV18 and J usage is TRBJ1-1, with TRBD1 identical over 9 bases. Germline CDR1 reads KGHSH; CDR2 reads LQKENI. Trimming took 6 bases from V and 4 from J; bases not matched to a gene: 3. The CDR3 contains 13 residues. CDR3: CASSQDRGTEAFF. The CDR3 bases are TGTGCCAGCTCGCAGGACAGGGGCACTGAAGCTTTCTTT.

J is TRBJ2-7 and V is TRBV6-6, with 9 bases lining up with TRBD1. CDR3 length: 13 residues. The germline CDR1 and CDR2 sequences are MNHNY and SVGAGI (reference sequence). With 6 bases clipped from V and 3 bases from J, the junction kept 3 bases outside the gene matches. CDR3 loop: CASSRDRDYEQYF. CDR3 DNA sequence: TGTGCCAGCAGCAGGGACAGGGACTACGAGCAGTACTTC.

V is TRBV20-1 and J is TRBJ2-7; maybe TRBD1 (6 bases). Germline values: CDR1 DFQATT, CDR2 SNEGSKA (reference sequence). This CDR3 contains 11 residues. V lost 6 bases, J lost 6 bases, and 12 bases lay in between. The CDR3 sequence is CSASPGVEQYF. In DNA form, the CDR3 reads TGCAGTGCCAGTCCAGGGGTCGAGCAGTACTTC.

This chain connects TRBV27 to TRBJ2-5; TRBD2 matches 12 bases. This CDR3 comprises 19 residues. V shed 5 bases and J 2 bases; nucleotides not matched to a gene: 15. Per germline, CDR1 MNHEY and CDR2 SMNVEV (reference sequence). The CDR3 sequence is CASSLRTSGVKGYQETQYF. CDR3 sequence (DNA): TGTGCCAGCAGTCTACGGACTAGCGGGGTGAAGGGGTATCAAGAGACCCAGTACTTC.

The chain has TRBV27 and TRBJ2-3; D might be TRBD1 (5 bases). Per the germline V gene, CDR1 is MNHEY and CDR2 is SMNVEV (reference sequence). V was shortened by 3 bases and J by 2 bases, with 15 bases between the two germline ends. The CDR3 runs to 16 residues. CDR3 sequence reads: CASSFRLLGLTDTQYF. The CDR3 nucleotides read TGTGCCAGCAGTTTTCGGTTGTTGGGGCTCACAGATACGCAGTATTTT.

The chain links TRBV27 to TRBJ2-1, with 12 bases that match TRBD2. Germline V gives CDR1 MNHEY, CDR2 SMNVEV (reference sequence). The junction had 0 bases not matched to a gene; V was cut back by 4 bases and J by 5 bases. The CDR3 totals 14 residues. The CDR3 reads CASSWTSGNNEQFF. CDR3 DNA sequence: TGTGCCAGCAGTTGGACTAGCGGGAACAATGAGCAGTTCTTC.

V and J are TRBV5-1 and TRBJ2-1, with 8 bases fitting TRBD2. CDR3 length equals 16 residues. From germline, CDR1 is SGHRS and CDR2 YFSETQ. V was pared by 1 base and J by 0 bases, with 3 bases of the junction left unmatched. The CDR3 sequence: CASSLSGGASYNEQFF. The CDR3 DNA sequence: TGCGCCAGCAGCTTGAGCGGGGGCGCCTCCTACAATGAGCAGTTCTTC.

CDR3 DNA: TGCAGCGTTGAAGACGGAGTGGGAGACATGAACACTGAAGCTTTCTTT. Translation gives CSVEDGVGDMNTEAFF. V usage is TRBV29-1 and J usage is TRBJ1-1; D remains unclear. Deletions cut 0 bases from V and 0 bases from J, with 14 bases between. CDR3 size: 16 residues. Germline V gives CDR1 SQVTM, CDR2 ANQGSEA.

The chain has TRBV11-2 and TRBJ2-1; D remains unclear. The CDR3 is made up of 14 amino acids. Germline-derived CDR1 and CDR2 are SGHAT and FQNNGV. V was clipped by 8 bases and J by 4 bases, with 15 bases between them. CDR3 in amino acids: CASGRQALYNEQFF. CDR3 sequence (DNA): TGTGCCAGCGGTCGGCAGGCCTTGTACAATGAGCAGTTCTTC.

The chain has TRBV10-3 and TRBJ1-1; D not resolved. CDR3 length: 13 amino acids. Germline-derived CDR1 and CDR2 are ENHRY and SYGVKD. V was pared by 6 bases and J by 1 base, with 9 bases between. In DNA, the CDR3 is TGTGCCATCAGGCCGGGTCAGAACACTGAAGCTTTCTTT. The encoded protein is CAIRPGQNTEAFF.

The gene calls are TRBV15 and TRBJ2-1; 11 bases agree with TRBD2. Germline loops: CDR1 LNHNV, CDR2 YYDKDF (reference sequence). V shed 3 bases, J shed 7 bases, and the junction held 5 bases outside the gene matches. The CDR3 contains 15 residues. The CDR3 loop reads CATSSSGRAENEQFF. For the CDR3, the DNA is TGTGCCACCAGCAGTAGCGGGAGGGCCGAGAATGAGCAGTTCTTC.